This T cell receptor beta chain was captured by sequencing in a study of cytomegalovirus exposure and HLA in healthy donors (dated by TCRdb to about 2017). For the wider study: In an earlier analysis of approximately 500 of the donors, 250 to 350 Gb of sequence data and just under 120 million unique TCR beta sequences from 180 million or so T cells were reported. An early release that covered fewer than 800 HLA-typed donors contained about 290 gigabases of sequencing data and tens of millions of unique TCR sequences. Because of strong linkage in the cohort, roughly five DR-DQ haplotypes were treated as single units for association and clustering. In an earlier analysis of several hundred of the donors, high-throughput TCR beta sequencing was used to judge whether each TCR beta V gene segment behaved as functional or pseudogenic. Donor age, sex, ethnicity and CMV serostatus were compiled alongside the repertoire data. All discovery cohort repertoires had been generated on a single sequencing platform. The study combined high-throughput TCR immunosequencing, statistical association of individual TCRs with disease status, and machine learning to predict cytomegalovirus infection status. The number of donors typed differed by locus, with about 629-630 for A, B, C, DRB1 and DQB1, around 560 for DQA1, 600 to 610 for DPA1, and some 440 for DPB1. The study used immunosequencing to profile the T cell repertoires of hundreds of subjects and linked those repertoires to cytomegalovirus serostatus. A later genetic analysis took genome-wide SNP genotypes for about 60% of the roughly 670 donors and used that subset as a discovery cohort. The study aimed to test whether signatures of past pathogen exposure could be identified by cataloging public T cell receptors. Rather than drawing on any new phenotypic data, the later analysis identified candidate immune exposures from TCR beta sequences and the way those sequences occurred across donors. Class I and class II HLA loci were covered by the typing at four-digit resolution. Among 300 to 500 genotyped donors of the cohort, an average of approximately 240,000 unique TCR beta nucleotide sequences was sequenced per donor, of which about 20% were non-productive. To study patterns of TCR occurrence, a later analysis re-analyzed previously published TCR beta repertoires from 666 donors and added high-resolution HLA genotyping. In addition to the first cohort of around 670 subjects, a separate validation cohort of about 120 different subjects was used. Of the approximately 400 genotyped donors, 65% to 90% were placed in the genetic ancestry cluster associated with self-reported Caucasian donors. Results and caveats for the whole study, not just this receptor: According to the authors, the approach could potentially be generalized to other disease states and immunological phenotypes. A later analysis reported that several top co-occurrence clusters appeared linked to parvovirus B19, influenza, CMV and Epstein-Barr virus. An earlier analysis of around 500 of the donors showed that most TCR beta V segments appeared in productive rearrangements either about 90% or about 30% of the time, which broadly matched IMGT annotations. HLA typing was unavailable for some donors at each locus, so association tests used only the typed subset. The classifier was reported to diagnose cytomegalovirus status with high specificity and sensitivity in both the original cohort and the validation cohort. A later analysis associated around 16,000 TCR beta sequences with specific HLA alleles at a false discovery rate of 0.05. Because counts were too low, about 15 rarely observed V segments, including chromosome 9 orphons, were left out of the earlier analysis of about 620 of the donors. Correlated functional status among segregating V segments might reflect linkage disequilibrium, but an unknown experimental factor could not be ruled out. According to a later genetic analysis, donors in an Asian-associated ancestry cluster had fewer N-insertions in productive TCRs than the approximately 630-donor mean. In a later analysis, most CMV-associated TCR beta chains were found to appear HLA-restricted, with HLA associations seemingly driven largely by CMV exposure. In a later analysis, the rate of TCR association differed among HLA loci, with DRB1 alleles having the most associated TCRs and HLA-C alleles having the fewest. Immune exposure information for the cohort was limited to CMV serostatus. Because the 87-base-pair reads could not distinguish some IMGT-functional V segments, including TRBV6-2 and TRBV6-3, those segments were excluded. A later analysis found that HLA-associated TCR beta chains were more clonally expanded and had lower generation probabilities than equally common non-associated chains. In vitro tests confirmed that a few of the cytomegalovirus-associated TCR beta chains recognize cytomegalovirus antigens. The cohort was sequenced for TCR beta chains only, and without alpha or paired-chain data the features that could be detected were limited. A further reported finding was that TCR beta sequences accurately predicted the HLA-A and HLA-B alleles for most subjects in the first cohort. Across donors, most TCR sequences were observed very rarely, whereas some public TCRs were present in many individuals. V-gene and J-gene trimming of TCR beta chains was associated with a missense DCLRE1C variant in a later genetic analysis, and the association was replicated in an independent cohort. In the study, approximately 160 TCR beta chains were listed as associated with cytomegalovirus. The presence/absence analyses assumed that sequencing depth was roughly uniform across donors, and that assumption may not be true. Strong co-occurrence of HLA alleles, especially DR and DQ, made assigning TCR associations to individual alleles difficult. A group of highly shared sequence variants was considered likely to be a technical artifact of the sequencing pipeline.

There are 13 amino acids in the CDR3, from cysteine to phenylalanine inclusive. Only the CDR3 region is kept as DNA, spanning 39 bases read in frame from base 1. The germline V gene supplies CDR1 SGHRS and CDR2 YFSETQ. V was cut back by 7 bases and J by 5 bases, leaving a gap of 15 bases between them. The cohort consisted of some 670 healthy bone marrow donors. At the time of sampling, every cohort member was nominally healthy, though immune exposures that went unrecorded were likely present. The donor was CMV seronegative and belonged to the group of 320 or so seronegative cohort members. Each donor provided a peripheral blood sample, and peripheral blood mononuclear cells were used for TCR beta sequencing. The Qiagen DNeasy Blood Extraction Kit was used to extract genomic DNA from the blood cell samples. As to this clone: The specificity of this receptor is unknown. Per-base qualities were not stored, and no clone one base away is much larger.

The library came from the immunoSEQ multiplex PCR assay. For the multiplex PCR, a mixture combining 60 forward primers for TCR Vbeta segments and 13 reverse primers for TCR Jbeta segments was used. The CDR3 region of rearranged TCR beta genes was amplified from genomic DNA by a multiplex PCR assay. Amplified TCR beta libraries were sequenced as 87-base-pair reads on the Illumina HiSeq System. The paper's data handling went like this. A later analysis counted approximately 74 million unique TCR beta chains across the 500 to 850 repertoires, and some 12 million of these chains were shared by at least two donors. Raw reads were error-corrected and collapsed into unique sequences with a nearest-neighbor algorithm that merged closely related sequences to remove PCR and sequencing errors. To assign V, D and J gene segments, CDR3 sequences were aligned to IMGT reference sequences. For a sequence to be retained, a match of at least six nucleotides was required to both a V gene segment and a J gene segment. Rearrangements were classified as productive when the CDR3 lacked stop codons and remained in frame with V and J, and all other rearrangements were classified as non-productive. Following IMGT convention, CDR3 was defined as the stretch from the second conserved V-encoded cysteine up to the conserved J-encoded phenylalanine. Sequences without an unambiguous match to a single V gene segment were excluded from the earlier analysis of 587 of the donors. An earlier analysis of about 590 of the donors classified V segments as functional when productive rearrangements were above 56.7% and as segregating when the standard deviation between donors was above 5%. To diagnose cytomegalovirus status from the catalog of TCR beta chain sequences, a statistical classification framework was built. In a later analysis, V and J genes were assigned by comparing TCR nucleotide sequences against IMGT/GENE-DB human TR gene sequences. In a later analysis, CDR3 sequences and most-parsimonious VDJ recombination scenarios were assigned using the TCRdist pipeline. In a later analysis, each TCR beta chain was defined by its CDR3 amino acid sequence together with its V-gene family, and reads without a unique V-gene family were excluded. As a way to deal with suspected cross-contamination and a sequencing artifact, a later analysis dropped approximately 570 nucleotide sequences that were highly shared and had low generation probability. A later analysis calculated a clonal expansion index for each public chain from normalized within-repertoire ranks of inferred template counts. Generation probabilities in a later analysis came from a VDJ recombination model fitted to out-of-frame rearrangements, and those results were checked against IGoR. In a later analysis, hypergeometric tests were used to score TCR-TCR, TCR-HLA and TCR-CMV co-occurrence, with a repertoire-size bias correction applied to TCR pairs. False discovery rates were estimated in a later analysis by permuting HLA or CMV assignments 20 times. In a later analysis, co-occurring TCRs were grouped using DBSCAN, with TCRdist sequence similarity added in when clustering inside HLA-allele-positive subsets. For co-occurrence clustering, repertoires with fewer than 30,000 or more than 120,000 public chains were excluded, along with five repertoires with anomalous nucleotide sharing. This is the immuneACCESS table as TCRdb keeps it, with only in-frame sequences that have V and J called. A part of the clones is gone; compared with another copy, unresolved V genes explain less than half, and the rest is unexplained. The D gene and trimming were derived from the DNA, and the V and J assignments and clone size from that table. In this sample the table shows around 200,000 clones, about 62% of which occur a single time. The top ten hold around 3% of the sample.

The specimen was PBMCs. Recombination joined TRBV5-1 with TRBJ1-1, with TRBD1 perhaps the D gene, on 5 matching bases. This sequence was found in a middle-aged man in good health and CMV-seronegative. In nucleotide form, the sequence is TGCGCCAGCTCATTAGGGGTGCGGACTGAAGCTTTCTTT. The encoded protein is CASSLGVRTEAFF.